This TCR beta chain was captured by sequencing in a study of OX40 agonist ivuxolimab in advanced cancers. In the study overall: Ivuxolimab, an antibody acting as an agonist of OX40 (CD134), was used to treat patients. Patients undergoing dose escalation presented with hepatocellular carcinoma, melanoma, renal cell or head and neck cancer. Study-wide findings and caveats: At 0.1 to 3.0 mg/kg and by week 6, CD4+ and CD8+ T cells in the blood had expanded clonally.

On this clone: The antigen is unknown.

Generated by immunoSEQ multiplex PCR, the TCRdb table keeps only in-frame clones and is missing some. The repertoire has about 75,000 clones, 86% of them found once; the top ten carry roughly 8%. In germline, CDR1 is MNHEY, CDR2 SMNVEV (reference sequence). The CDR3 length is 12 residues. The ends were cut back, 4 bases at V and 2 bases at J, with 5 bases in the middle. Here the sequenced sample was CD4+ or CD8+ T cells sorted from blood, taken in a trial of the OX40 agonist ivuxolimab. The receptor's source is an adult with an advanced solid tumor such as melanoma, head and neck, liver or kidney cancer. This chain uses TRBV27 with TRBJ1-2; D might be TRBD1 (5 bases). CDR3 region: CASSSGNYGYTF. CDR3 bases: TGTGCCAGCAGTTCAGGGAACTATGGCTACACCTTC.